The clone carrying this T cell receptor beta chain occurred a few times. Its antigen is as yet unknown. The entry originates in a study of T cells after yellow fever vaccination. On the study more broadly: Fractions containing few cells were prepared with SMART-Seq v4 Ultra Low Input. General study findings and limits: Any FACS-sorted repertoire could hold abundant clonotypes that contaminate it from the bulk population.

TCRdb reprocessed the 5' RACE reads with MiXCR, giving one entry per CDR3 protein. This sample yields some 300,000 distinct CDR3 sequences, of which around 8.6% are seen a single time; 3% to 4% belongs to the top ten. V gave up 6 bases and J gave up 6 bases, with 13 bases separating them. The CDR3 length is 13 residues. V gene TRBV12-3 or TRBV12-4 combines with J gene TRBJ2-3; no reliable D call. Specimen: CD4+ T cells sorted from PBMCs, collected 5 days after the yellow fever booster vaccination. The receptor was derived from a man between 18 and 35 years old who received the YFV17D yellow fever vaccine. CDR3 amino acids: CASSSQWADTQYF. CDR3 nucleotide sequence: TGTGCCAGCAGCTCACAGTGGGCCGATACGCAGTATTTT.